These 28 T cell receptor beta chains were all obtained from the same sample, sequenced in a study of Ad26.COV2.S vaccination and SARS-CoV-2 variants. This sample's treatment: 19 received Ad26.COV2.S at low or high dose, single or two shots; about 5 received placebo; per-sample allocation not given. Specimen acquisition occurred on day 63 following the initial vaccine or placebo injection. TCRdb's copy holds only in-frame clones and misses some; the assay was immunoSEQ multiplex PCR. Of some 410,000 clones in the sample, approximately 92% are singletons; the top ten hold over 1.5%. The source material was peripheral blood, sampled in a trial of Ad26.COV2.S vaccine versus placebo. The receptors derive from a person aged 18-60 years who received the Ad26.COV2.S COVID-19 vaccine or a placebo.

The chain joins TRBV5-6 to TRBJ2-7; TRBD1 or TRBD2 may be the D gene (6 bases each). V lost 1 base to trimming and J lost 6 bases, with 14 bases between them. Germline-derived CDR1 and CDR2 are SGHDT and YYEEEE. This CDR3 is built from 14 residues. The CDR3 nucleotides read TGTGCCAGCAGCTTGTTGGGGGGCCCCGGCGAGCAGTACTTC. Protein product: CASSLLGGPGEQYF. Full variable domain (outside the CDR3, taken from reference TRBV5-6 and TRBJ2-7): DAGVTQSPTHLIKTRGQQVTLRCSPKSGHDTVSWYQQALGQGPQFIFQYYEEEERQRGNFPDRFSGHQFPNYSSELNVNALLLGDSALYLCASSLLGGPGEQYFGPGTRLTVT.

The V and J genes are TRBV15 and TRBJ2-2; 8 positions agree with TRBD1. V lost 0 bases, J lost 4 bases, and 7 bases stayed unmatched. The CDR3 length is 17 residues. Per the germline V gene, CDR1 is LNHNV and CDR2 is YYDKDF (reference sequence). CDR3 DNA sequence: TGTGCCACCAGCAGAGACCTAACAGGGGGAACCACCGGGGAGCTGTTTTTT. Encoded protein: CATSRDLTGGTTGELFF.

The gene calls are TRBV15 and TRBJ2-1; D is possibly TRBD1 (7 bases). V was trimmed by 3 bases and J by 9 bases, leaving 18 bases between them. The germline V gene has CDR1 LNHNV and CDR2 YYDKDF (reference sequence). The CDR3 contains 15 residues. The CDR3 DNA follows: TGTGCCACCAGCAGGTCTGTTCCCCAGGGGGGTGAGCAGTTCTTC. Translation: CATSRSVPQGGEQFF.

The rearrangement joins TRBV4-3 to TRBJ2-5, with D tentatively TRBD1 (6 bases). CDR1 is LGHNA, CDR2 YSLEER, per germline. The V and J ends lost 0 bases and 2 bases respectively, with 13 bases between them. The CDR3 sequence is 16 residues long. Here the CDR3 DNA reads TGCGCCAGCAGCCAAGACCGAACAGGGTTACAAGAGACCCAGTACTTC. Translation gives CASSQDRTGLQETQYF.

This clone is a singleton in its sample. This rearrangement joins TRBV6-2 or TRBV6-3 to TRBJ2-7; 9 bases are a match to TRBD1. The V and J ends lost 6 bases and 8 bases, in that order; junction bases with no gene match: 5. Germline CDR1 and CDR2: MNHEY and SVGEGT. This CDR3 spans 12 amino acids. CDR3 in amino acids: CASSRQGVKQYF. CDR3 DNA: TGTGCCAGCAGCCGACAGGGGGTGAAGCAGTACTTC.

The J gene is TRBJ1-6, the V gene TRBV11-3, with unresolved D. Germline V gene sequence: CDR1 SGHNT, CDR2 YENEEA. The V end lost 2 bases, the J end lost 6 bases, and 8 bases lay between the germline ends. This CDR3 comprises 14 residues. This CDR3 is CASSLKGSNSPLHF. Written as DNA, the CDR3 is TGTGCCAGCAGCTTAAAGGGCAGTAATTCACCCCTCCACTTT.

The rearrangement links TRBV7-2 to TRBJ2-3; 8 bases fit TRBD2. Germline V gene data show CDR1 as SGHTA and CDR2 as FQGNSA. This CDR3 contains 17 residues. J gave up 2 bases and V 2 bases, and 9 bases lay outside the gene matches. The DNA of the CDR3 is TGTGCCAGCAGCTTACGGGCTCGCGGGGGGTCCACAGATACGCAGTATTTT. Its protein product is CASSLRARGGSTDTQYF.

The CDR3 loop is CASSYMRITEAFF. DNA for the CDR3: TGTGCCAGCAGTTACATGCGGATTACTGAAGCTTTCTTT. This chain uses TRBV6-5 with TRBJ1-1; D not resolved. CDR3 length: 13 amino acids. Trimming left V 2 bases short and J 5 bases short, with 9 bases between. The germline V gene has CDR1 MNHEY and CDR2 SVGAGI.

This chain joins TRBV5-4 and TRBJ2-7; no clear D. The CDR3 is 16 residues long. Germline V CDR1 and CDR2: SGHNT, YYREEE (reference sequence). V shed 4 bases and J shed 1 base, with 18 bases lying between them. The CDR3 nucleotides read TGTGCCAGCAGCGCAACTCGGGTGGGCGGATCCTACGAGCAGTACTTC. This translates into CASSATRVGGSYEQYF.

The genes are TRBV7-2 and TRBJ2-1, with a tentative D call TRBD2 (5 bases). Germline CDR1 SGHTA, CDR2 FQGNSA. The CDR3 is made up of 15 amino acids. Deletions cut 2 bases from V and 2 bases from J, with 10 bases between. The CDR3 region has the DNA TGTGCCAGCAGCTTATGGACTGAAACCTACAATGAGCAGTTCTTC. Its translation is CASSLWTETYNEQFF.

V gene TRBV4-1 combines with J gene TRBJ1-1; no clear D gene. V lost 4 bases and J lost 1, with 10 bases in between. The CDR3 is 14 residues long. The germline CDR1 and CDR2 sequences are MGHRA and YSYEKL. CDR3: CASSPKTENTEAFF. The CDR3 coding sequence is TGCGCCAGCAGCCCCAAGACGGAGAACACTGAAGCTTTCTTT.

This rearrangement joins TRBV3-1 (or the pseudogene TRBV3-2) to TRBJ1-6; D is ambiguous. Deletions cut 1 base from V and 5 bases from J, with 3 bases between. The CDR3 runs to 13 residues. Germline V gene data show CDR1 as LGHDT and CDR2 as YNNKEL (reference sequence). CDR3 amino acids: CASSQGNNSPLHF. CDR3 bases: TGTGCCAGCAGCCAAGGTAATAATTCACCCCTCCACTTT.

This chain connects TRBV7-6 to TRBJ2-3, with no clear D. Germline-derived CDR1 and CDR2 are SGHVS and FNYEAQ. The CDR3 contains 13 residues. V gave up 1 base and J gave up 4 bases, with 6 bases separating them. The CDR3, as DNA: TGTGCCAGCAGCTTAGTCTTTCCAGATACGCAGTATTTT. This gives the protein CASSLVFPDTQYF.

This rearrangement joins TRBV3-1 (or the pseudogene TRBV3-2) to TRBJ1-5; maybe TRBD1 (5 bases). Germline lookup yields CDR1 LGHDT and CDR2 YNNKEL (reference sequence). V lost 2 bases, J lost 6 bases, and 11 bases lay in between. The CDR3 is 14 residues long. The CDR3 DNA reads TGTGCCAGCAGCCAACAGGGAATGGGTCAGCCCCAGCATTTT. Translating gives CASSQQGMGQPQHF.

V usage is TRBV27 and J usage is TRBJ2-1, with D possibly matching TRBD2 (5 bases). CDR1 and CDR2 from the germline V gene are MNHEY and SMNVEV (reference sequence). The V gene lost 0 bases and the J gene lost 7 bases, with 22 bases spanning the gap. The CDR3 is 18 amino acids. Here the CDR3 DNA reads TGTGCCAGCAGTTTATCGTTGCCCCTCCAGTTAGCGCGGAATGAGCAGTTCTTC. Translating gives CASSLSLPLQLARNEQFF.

The chain uses TRBV4-3 and TRBJ1-2; D is possibly TRBD1 (6 bases). This CDR3 is 17 amino acids long. V was cut by 1 base and J by 0 bases, with 15 bases left in between. Germline loops: CDR1 LGHNA, CDR2 YSLEER. Here the CDR3 DNA reads TGCGCCAGCAGCCAAGTGGCCGGGGGCACTCCTAACTATGGCTACACCTTC. Its protein product is CASSQVAGGTPNYGYTF.

This chain connects TRBV27 to TRBJ1-2, with TRBD1 as a possible D gene (5 bases). Trimming shortened V by 6 bases and J by 4 bases, and 18 bases separated the two germline ends. Germline assignment: CDR1 MNHEY and CDR2 SMNVEV (reference sequence). This CDR3 region has 15 residues. In DNA form, the CDR3 reads TGTGCCAGCAGACGGACACCCCAGGACCTCTATGGCTACACCTTC. Its protein product is CASRRTPQDLYGYTF.

The V call is TRBV6-4, the J call TRBJ1-1, with no clear D. The germline V and J ends were trimmed by 0 bases and 3 bases, with 11 bases remaining between them. This CDR3 region has 15 residues. Germline CDR1 reads MRHNA; CDR2 reads SNTAGT. CDR3 in amino acids: CASSDSKRGYTEAFF. The CDR3 bases are TGTGCCAGCAGTGACTCGAAGCGGGGTTACACTGAAGCTTTCTTT.

The chain links TRBV5-6 to TRBJ1-5; D call uncertain. The CDR3 has 17 residues. The V end was cut by 5 bases, the J end by 5 bases, with 23 bases between. The germline CDR1 and CDR2 sequences are SGHDT and YYEEEE. DNA of the CDR3: TGTGCCAGCAGAGCTGGGCCGGGGAATGACTTATATCAGCCCCAGCATTTT. Translated, it gives CASRAGPGNDLYQPQHF.

The J gene is TRBJ2-7, the V gene TRBV7-2, with 12 bases matching TRBD2. Losses at the gene ends were 3 bases for V and 4 bases for J; bases not matched to a gene: 7. The length of the CDR3 is 16 residues. CDR1 and CDR2 from the germline V gene are SGHTA and FQGNSA. For the CDR3, the DNA is TGTGCCAGCAGCTTCACGTTGACTAGCGGGGGTTACGAGCAGTACTTC. This sequence encodes CASSFTLTSGGYEQYF.

Of note for this clone: At one end the junction does not follow the germline gene, possibly because of a read error. The rearrangement joins TRBV19 to TRBJ2-1; 12 bases are a match to TRBD1. This CDR3 spans 15 amino acids. CDR1 is LNHDA, CDR2 SQIVND, per germline (reference sequence). CDR3 DNA: TGTGCCAGTAGCCCGGGACAGGGGGCCTACAGTGAGCAGTTCTTC. This codes for CASSPGQGAYSEQFF.

This chain uses TRBV7-8 with TRBJ1-5; the match to TRBD1 covers 8 bases. CDR3 length: 16 residues. The V and J ends lost 0 bases and 7 bases, in that order; junction bases with no gene match: 8. CDR1 is SGHVS and CDR2 is FQNEAQ in the germline V gene. The CDR3 DNA sequence: TGTGCCAGCAGCTTAGCACCTCAGGGGGCGAGGCAGCCCCAGCATTTT. It is translated as CASSLAPQGARQPQHF.

This chain connects TRBV6-5 to TRBJ2-7; a possible D gene is TRBD1 (6 bases). The V end lost 2 bases, the J end lost 1 base, and 12 bases lay between the germline ends. CDR3 length: 15 residues. The germline V gene has CDR1 MNHEY and CDR2 SVGAGI. This CDR3 is CASSYDSGTSYEQYF. CDR3 bases: TGTGCCAGCAGTTACGATTCCGGGACATCCTACGAGCAGTACTTC.

J is TRBJ1-2 and V is TRBV12-3 or TRBV12-4, with a possible D match to TRBD1 (5 bases). The CDR3 runs to 12 residues. V lost 3 bases and J 5 bases, leaving 7 bases between the germline ends. The CDR3 reads CASSFGGYGYTF. In nucleotides, the CDR3 is TGTGCCAGCAGTTTCGGGGGGTATGGCTACACCTTC.

The rearrangement uses TRBV7-9 and TRBJ2-2; 9 nucleotides agree with TRBD1. The CDR3 runs 14 residues. Trimming at V came to 4 bases and at J to 8 bases, leaving 5 bases not matched to a gene. CDR1 SEHNR and CDR2 FQNEAQ come from the germline V gene (reference sequence). CDR3 amino acids: CASSYTGTGGELFF. The CDR3, as DNA: TGTGCCAGCAGCTATACCGGGACAGGGGGGGAGCTGTTTTTT.

The chain uses TRBV15 and TRBJ1-2; D is unclear. The germline gives CDR1 LNHNV, CDR2 YYDKDF (reference sequence). The CDR3 covers 17 residues. Between the trimmed V and J ends, which lost 0 bases and 1 base, there was a span of 15 bases. CDR3 DNA: TGTGCCACCAGCAGAGATCGGGGAATCAATAGTAACTATGGCTACACCTTC. Amino acids: CATSRDRGINSNYGYTF.

The V gene is TRBV27, the J gene TRBJ2-3, with TRBD1 matching 9 bases. This CDR3 is built from 13 residues. CDR1 and CDR2 from the germline V gene are MNHEY and SMNVEV (reference sequence). The junction had 7 bases not matched to a gene; V was cut back by 5 bases and J by 10 bases. This chain's CDR3 is CASSMGQGVAQYF. CDR3 nucleotide sequence: TGTGCCAGCAGTATGGGACAGGGCGTTGCGCAGTATTTT.

The chain carries TRBV27 and TRBJ1-6; tentatively, D is TRBD1 (5 bases). Germline loops: CDR1 MNHEY, CDR2 SMNVEV (reference sequence). The length of the CDR3 is 16 residues. Between the trimmed V and J ends, which lost 5 bases and 10 bases, there was a span of 21 bases. The CDR3 bases are TGTGCCAGCAGTCTCTCCGGGGCCACGCCGGGATCACCCCTCCACTTT. Protein sequence: CASSLSGATPGSPLHF.